In its sample, the clone carrying this T cell receptor beta chain was seen many times. Its antigen is undetermined. Genomic DNA constituted the template upon which TCR beta VDJ and CDR3 profiling was performed. One entry per CDR3 protein, called by TCRdb with MiXCR from the reads. The sample contains about 190,000 distinct CDR3 sequences, about half of which appear only once. From germline, CDR1 is MDHEN and CDR2 SYDVKM. V gave up 6 bases and J gave up 3 bases; unmatched junction bases: 4. The CDR3 sequence is 13 residues long. The data were taken from a study of CD8+CD57+ T cells in acquired aplastic anemia. Study information: Healthy CD8+ samples averaged about 11.0 million reads.

Study-wide results and caveats: Patients and healthy controls showed no significant CD8+ Simpson's diversity difference. It was found that twenty-nine CD8+ CDR3 sequences were shared between patients and controls.

Sequenced: sorted CD4+, CD8+, or CD8+CD57+ T cells (not recorded which) from PBMCs. The chain uses TRBV28 and TRBJ1-2; 7 bases map to TRBD1. The sequence derives from a human donor in good health, serving as a control. The DNA of the CDR3 is TGTGCCAGCAGATCTGGACAGGACTATGGCTACACCTTC. Translation: CASRSGQDYGYTF.